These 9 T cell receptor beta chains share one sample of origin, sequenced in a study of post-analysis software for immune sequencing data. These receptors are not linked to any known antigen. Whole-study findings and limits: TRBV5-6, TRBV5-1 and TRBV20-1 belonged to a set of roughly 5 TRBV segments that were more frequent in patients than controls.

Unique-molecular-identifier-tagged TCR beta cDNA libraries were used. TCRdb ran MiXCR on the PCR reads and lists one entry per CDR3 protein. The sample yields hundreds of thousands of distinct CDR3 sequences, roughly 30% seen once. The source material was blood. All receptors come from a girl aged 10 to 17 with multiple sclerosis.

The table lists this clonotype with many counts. The CDR3 bases are TGCAGCGTGGGGGTTGGCTACACCTTC. It codes for CSVGVGYTF. The chain uses TRBV29-1 and TRBJ1-2; D is perhaps TRBD1 (5 bases). The CDR3 totals 9 residues. Germline CDR1 reads SQVTM; CDR2 reads ANQGSEA. Trimming shortened V by 6 bases and J by 7 bases, and 6 bases separated the two germline ends.

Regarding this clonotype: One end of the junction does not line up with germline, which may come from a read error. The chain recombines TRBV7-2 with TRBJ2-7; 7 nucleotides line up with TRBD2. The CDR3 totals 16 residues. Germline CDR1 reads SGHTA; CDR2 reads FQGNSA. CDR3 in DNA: TGTGCCAGCAGCCAATTTTCCGAGACTAGCTCCTGCGAGCAGTACTTC. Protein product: CASSQFSETSSCEQYF.

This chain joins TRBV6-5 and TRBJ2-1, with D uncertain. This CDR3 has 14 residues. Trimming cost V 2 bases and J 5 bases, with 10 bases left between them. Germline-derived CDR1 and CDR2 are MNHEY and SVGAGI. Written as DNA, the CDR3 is TGTGCCAGCAGTTACGTGCCGGGTCACAATGAGCAGTTCTTC. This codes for CASSYVPGHNEQFF.

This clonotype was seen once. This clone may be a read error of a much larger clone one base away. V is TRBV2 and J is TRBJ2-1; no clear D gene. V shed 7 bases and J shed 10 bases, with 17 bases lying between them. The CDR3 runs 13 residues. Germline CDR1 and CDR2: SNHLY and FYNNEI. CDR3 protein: CASNALGWAEQFF. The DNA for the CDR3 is TGTGCCAGCAATGCTTTAGGCTGGGCAGAGCAGTTCTTC.

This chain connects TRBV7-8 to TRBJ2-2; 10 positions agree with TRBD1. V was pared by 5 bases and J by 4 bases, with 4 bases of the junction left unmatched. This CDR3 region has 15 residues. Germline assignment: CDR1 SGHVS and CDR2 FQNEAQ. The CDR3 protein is CASSRQGAGTGELFF. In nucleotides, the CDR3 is TGTGCCAGCAGCCGACAGGGGGCAGGCACCGGGGAGCTGTTTTTT. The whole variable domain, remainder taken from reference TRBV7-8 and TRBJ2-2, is GAGVSQSPRYKVAKRGQDVALRCDPISGHVSLFWYQQALGQGPEFLTYFQNEAQLDKSGLPSDRFFAERPEGSVSTLKIQRTQQEDSAVYLCASSRQGAGTGELFFGEGSRLTVL.

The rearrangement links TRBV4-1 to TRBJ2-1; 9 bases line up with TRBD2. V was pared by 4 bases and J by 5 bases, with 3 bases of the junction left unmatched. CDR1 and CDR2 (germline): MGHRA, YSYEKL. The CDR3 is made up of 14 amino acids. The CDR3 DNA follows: TGCGCCAGCAGCCCGACTAGCGGAGACAATGAGCAGTTCTTC. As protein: CASSPTSGDNEQFF.

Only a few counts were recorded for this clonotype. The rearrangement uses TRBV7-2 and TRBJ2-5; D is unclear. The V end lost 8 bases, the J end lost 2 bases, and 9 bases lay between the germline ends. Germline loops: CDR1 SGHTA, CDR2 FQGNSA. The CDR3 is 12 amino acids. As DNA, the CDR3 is TGTGCCAGCGAGACACCTCAAGAGACCCAGTACTTC. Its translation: CASETPQETQYF.

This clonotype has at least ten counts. As DNA, the CDR3 is TGTGCCAGCAGTACGCCTCCAGATACGCAGTATTTT. It yields the protein CASSTPPDTQYF. The gene calls are TRBV28 and TRBJ2-3; D uncertain. Trimming shortened V by 5 bases and J by 4 bases, and 7 bases separated the two germline ends. This CDR3 has 12 residues. Germline CDR1 and CDR2: MDHEN and SYDVKM.

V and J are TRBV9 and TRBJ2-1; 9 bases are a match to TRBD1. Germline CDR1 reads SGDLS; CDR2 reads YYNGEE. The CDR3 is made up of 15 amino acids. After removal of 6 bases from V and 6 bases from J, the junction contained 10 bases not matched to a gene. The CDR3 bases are TGTGCCAGCAACAAATTCCGGGACAGGGTCAATGAGCAGTTCTTC. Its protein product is CASNKFRDRVNEQFF.